The T cell receptor beta chain described here comes from a study of human T cells and chemical hapten exposure. Overall study: Recorded diagnoses among the mostly female patients were alopecia areata, totalis or universalis. Variability of per-sample TCR yields stemmed mainly from small differences in pooled library volume.

Study observations and caveats: No alteration of TCRs above 1 in 1000 frequency was seen with DPC sensitization. Expanded TCRs showed more large CDR3 clusters than pre-sensitization or healthy control sets.

In regard to this clonotype: The antigen remains unidentified.

Time point meaning: pre-sensitization, week 0. As for treatment: therapeutic diphenylcyclopropenone sensitization with weekly scalp DPC. The CDR3 totals 15 residues. V lost 0 bases to trimming and J lost 7 bases, with 10 bases between them. Germline values: CDR1 LGHDT, CDR2 YNNKEL (reference sequence). In TCRdb, the RACE reads were re-called with MiXCR into one record per CDR3 protein. Among a few hundred thousand distinct CDR3 sequences listed, almost 8% were seen once. This sequence originates from a man aged 18 to 30 with alopecia areata. Some clones in this sample may be carry-over from other donors' samples. The V and J genes are TRBV3-1 and TRBJ1-6; D might be TRBD1 (6 bases). Sequences were derived from whole blood, sampled in connection with sensitization to the hapten diphenylcyclopropenone (DPC). This CDR3 is CASSQDRGWNSPLHF. The CDR3 DNA reads TGTGCCAGCAGCCAAGACAGGGGTTGGAATTCACCCCTCCACTTT. Looking up the rest from reference TRBV3-1 and TRBJ1-6 gives the full variable domain: DTAVSQTPKYLVTQMGNDKSIKCEQNLGHDTMYWYKQDSKKFLKIMFSYNNKELIINETVPNRFSPKSPDKAHLNLHINSLELGDSAVYFCASSQDRGWNSPLHFGNGTRLTVT.